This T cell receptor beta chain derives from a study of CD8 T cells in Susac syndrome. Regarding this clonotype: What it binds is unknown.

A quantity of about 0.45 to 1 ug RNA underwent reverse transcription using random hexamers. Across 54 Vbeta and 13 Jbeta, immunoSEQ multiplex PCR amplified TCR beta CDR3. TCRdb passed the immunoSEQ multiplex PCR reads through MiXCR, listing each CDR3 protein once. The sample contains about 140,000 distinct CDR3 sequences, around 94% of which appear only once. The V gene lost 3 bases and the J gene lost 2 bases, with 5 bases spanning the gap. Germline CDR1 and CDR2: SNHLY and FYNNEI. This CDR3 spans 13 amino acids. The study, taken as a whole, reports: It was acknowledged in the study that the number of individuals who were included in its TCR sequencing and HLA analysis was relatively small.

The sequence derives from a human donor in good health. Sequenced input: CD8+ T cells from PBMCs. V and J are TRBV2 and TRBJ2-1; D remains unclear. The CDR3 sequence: CASSDLTYNEQFF. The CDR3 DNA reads TGTGCCAGCAGTGACTTAACCTACAATGAGCAGTTCTTC.